The clone carrying this T cell receptor (beta chain) was seen only a few times. Its target is not known. This sample is drawn from a study of response to subunit inactivated influenza vaccine. Whole-study findings and limits: Seasonal influenza vaccination, on each occasion, was suggested by the authors to recruit few new T cells.

The CDR3 has 14 residues. V lost 5 bases and J 3 bases, leaving 13 bases between the germline ends. TCRdb itself ran the RT-PCR reads through MiXCR, one entry per CDR3 protein. The data contain 710,000 or so distinct CDR3 sequences, approximately 15% of them singletons. This TCR came from a man between 50 and 59 years old who received an inactivated influenza vaccine. The genes are TRBV12-3 or TRBV12-4 and TRBJ1-1; weak D call: TRBD1 (5 bases). Source: PBMCs from blood, taken 12 days after vaccination. The CDR3 DNA is TGTGCCAGCAGTCAAGGGGCTTTGGACACTGAAGCTTTCTTT. Protein: CASSQGALDTEAFF.